What follows are 9 T cell receptor beta chains derived from one specimen sequenced in a study of T cell clonotyping in hematopoietic cell transplantation. Profiled with immunoSEQ multiplex PCR; TCRdb holds only in-frame clones, not every one. The data contain over 25,000 clones, 90% to 97% of them singletons. Specimen: peripheral blood mononuclear cells. The receptors were sampled from a man in his fifties in good health. Some clones in this sample may be carry-over from other donors' samples.

CDR3 residues: CASSFREVQYF. The DNA of the CDR3 is TGTGCCAGCAGCTTCCGAGAAGTGCAGTACTTC. The chain recombines TRBV5-4 with TRBJ2-7; D is uncertain. Trimming stripped 2 bases from V and 9 bases from J, with 9 bases between. Germline loops: CDR1 SGHNT, CDR2 YYREEE (reference sequence). This CDR3 has 11 amino acids.

The chain links TRBV30 to TRBJ1-2; 7 nucleotides align to TRBD1. This CDR3 is 15 amino acids long. V lost 3 bases to trimming and J lost 8 bases; unmatched junction nucleotides: 15. Germline CDR1 reads GTSNPN; CDR2 reads SVGIG (reference sequence). This CDR3 reads CAWSPQGGLPGGYTF. Written as DNA, the CDR3 is TGTGCCTGGAGCCCTCAGGGGGGGTTACCTGGGGGCTACACCTTC.

The chain carries TRBV2 and TRBJ1-3, with a tentative D call TRBD1 (6 bases). The CDR3 loop spans 14 amino acids. Germline values: CDR1 SNHLY, CDR2 FYNNEI. Deletions cut 6 bases from V and 2 bases from J, with 11 bases between. The CDR3 DNA sequence: TGTGCCAGCAGGGAAACAGGGACTGGAAACACCATATATTTT. Encoded protein: CASRETGTGNTIYF.

The rearrangement links TRBV5-1 to TRBJ1-2; 11 bases fit TRBD1. Germline trimming cut 4 bases from V and 7 bases from J; bases unmatched to any gene: 6. Per the germline V gene, CDR1 is SGHRS and CDR2 is YFSETQ. This CDR3 comprises 14 residues. DNA of the CDR3: TGCGCCAGCAGCCCGGACAGGGGGCTTTCTGGCTACACCTTC. Translated: CASSPDRGLSGYTF.

V gene TRBV25-1 combines with J gene TRBJ2-1; TRBD1 matches at 7 bases. The CDR3 length is 16 residues. V lost 3 bases, J lost 1 base, and 6 bases stayed unmatched. Germline loops: CDR1 MGHDK, CDR2 SYGVNS. This CDR3 is CASSDTGVASYNEQFF. CDR3 DNA: TGTGCCAGCAGTGATACAGGGGTTGCGTCCTACAATGAGCAGTTCTTC.

This clone appeared once. The chain combines TRBV2 with TRBJ1-5, with D unresolved. The CDR3 loop spans 11 amino acids. The V end was cut by 6 bases, the J end by 5 bases, with 5 bases between. Germline V gives CDR1 SNHLY, CDR2 FYNNEI. The CDR3 spells CASRTDQPQHF. The DNA of the CDR3 is TGTGCCAGCAGGACGGATCAGCCCCAGCATTTT. The entire variable domain, with the rest obtained from reference TRBV2 and TRBJ1-5, is as follows: EPEVTQTPSHQVTQMGQEVILRCVPISNHLYFYWYRQILGQKVEFLVSFYNNEISEKSEIFDDQFSVERPDGSNFTLKIRSTKLEDSAMYFCASRTDQPQHFGDGTRLSIL.

The V call is TRBV29-1, the J call TRBJ1-5, with TRBD1 matching 12 bases. The germline V gene encodes CDR1 SQVTM and CDR2 ANQGSEA. This CDR3 has 21 residues. CDR3 sequence reads: CSASGTGGEDRQGYSNQPQHF. CDR3 nucleotides: TGCAGTGCTTCCGGGACAGGGGGCGAAGATAGACAAGGATATAGCAATCAGCCCCAGCATTTT.

The V gene is TRBV4-2, the J gene TRBJ2-7; D unclear. The CDR3 sequence is 15 residues long. V lost 1 base to trimming and J lost 0 bases, with 10 bases between them. Germline V gene lookup returns CDR1 LGHNA and CDR2 YNFKEQ. CDR3 in amino acids: CASSQGLTRSYEQYF. The CDR3 DNA sequence: TGTGCCAGCAGCCAAGGTCTGACTCGCTCCTACGAGCAGTACTTC.

CDR3 nucleotide sequence: TGTGCCAGCAGCGTCCAGTTAACCGGGCCCTACGAGCAGTACTTC. Its protein is CASSVQLTGPYEQYF. V is TRBV28 and J is TRBJ2-7; D gene ambiguous. With 6 bases removed from V and 2 bases from J, the gap between germline ends came to 17 bases. Per germline, CDR1 MDHEN and CDR2 SYDVKM. The CDR3 is 15 amino acids.